These 29 T cell receptor beta chains came from one sample sequenced in a study of blood T cell repertoires in COVID-19. Produced via immunoSEQ multiplex PCR; TCRdb's table is partial and in-frame only. The table has approximately 320,000 clones, 65% to 90% seen once. The sample was peripheral blood. These receptor sequences come from a human donor in a cohort sampled during active COVID-19.

Here the CDR3 reads CASSTGTGRGYTF. For the CDR3, the DNA is TGTGCCAGCAGTACCGGGACAGGTCGTGGCTACACCTTC. This sequence joins TRBV28 and TRBJ1-2; 8 bases are a match to TRBD1. V shed 5 bases and J 7 bases; nucleotides not matched to a gene: 6. CDR3 length equals 13 residues. CDR1 is MDHEN and CDR2 is SYDVKM in the germline V gene.

V gene TRBV29-1 combines with J gene TRBJ2-5; D is possibly TRBD2 (5 bases). The CDR3 covers 13 residues. CDR1 is SQVTM and CDR2 is ANQGSEA in the germline V gene. V was trimmed by 7 bases and J by 5 bases, leaving 17 bases between them. CDR3 DNA sequence: TGCAGCGCCGAACGTGGGCGCGGGGAGACCCAGTACTTC. Its protein is CSAERGRGETQYF. Full variable domain (remainder filled in from reference TRBV29-1 and TRBJ2-5): SAVISQKPSRDICQRGTSLTIQCQVDSQVTMMFWYRQQPGQSLTLIATANQGSEATYESGFVIDKFPISRPNLTFSTLTVSNMSPEDSSIYLCSAERGRGETQYFGPGTRLLVL.

The rearrangement joins TRBV9 to TRBJ1-4; a possible D gene is TRBD1 (6 bases). Trimming stripped 5 bases from V and 2 bases from J, with 7 bases between. This CDR3 comprises 13 residues. From germline, CDR1 is SGDLS and CDR2 YYNGEE. CDR3 coding DNA: TGTGCCAGCAGAAGGGGGACTAATGAAAAACTGTTTTTT. Residues: CASRRGTNEKLFF.

The chain links TRBV7-3 to TRBJ2-7, with D possibly TRBD2 on 5 matching bases. The V end was cut by 1 base, the J end by 3 bases, with 13 bases between. CDR3 length: 15 residues. Germline-derived CDR1 and CDR2 are SGHTA and FQGTGA. The chain's CDR3 is CASSLSADSFYEQYF. The CDR3 region has the DNA TGTGCCAGCAGCTTAAGTGCGGACTCCTTCTACGAGCAGTACTTC.

The V and J genes are TRBV7-9 and TRBJ1-2; D perhaps matches TRBD1 (6 bases). V shed 5 bases and J shed 7 bases, with 17 bases lying between them. Germline V gives CDR1 SEHNR, CDR2 FQNEAQ (reference sequence). There are 14 residues in the CDR3. The CDR3 DNA reads as TGTGCCAGCAGCATCAGAACAGGGATTGGTGGCTACACCTTC. Protein product: CASSIRTGIGGYTF. Variable domain in full (rest from reference TRBV7-9 and TRBJ1-2): DTGVSQNPRHKITKRGQNVTFRCDPISEHNRLYWYRQTLGQGPEFLTYFQNEAQLEKSRLLSDRFSAERPKGSFSTLEIQRTEQGDSAMYLCASSIRTGIGGYTFGSGTRLTVV.

This clone came up once. The gene calls are TRBV5-4 and TRBJ2-7; perhaps TRBD1 as D (7 bases). Trimming pared 5 bases from V and 0 bases from J, leaving 21 bases between. The CDR3 loop spans 17 amino acids. Germline CDR1 is SGHNT and CDR2 is YYREEE (reference sequence). The CDR3 DNA is TGTGCCAGCAGTCCTGGAGGGGGCGGGGAAAGCTCCTACGAGCAGTACTTC. Protein: CASSPGGGGESSYEQYF.

V usage is TRBV7-9 and J usage is TRBJ1-3, with D unclear. There are 15 residues in the CDR3. Per the germline V gene, CDR1 is SEHNR and CDR2 is FQNEAQ (reference sequence). The V end was cut by 1 base, the J end by 2 bases, with 9 bases between. DNA of the CDR3: TGTGCCAGCAGCTTAGATGGTGGGCCTGGAAACACCATATATTTT. Protein: CASSLDGGPGNTIYF. Drawing the rest from reference TRBV7-9 and TRBJ1-3, the complete variable domain is DTGVSQNPRHKITKRGQNVTFRCDPISEHNRLYWYRQTLGQGPEFLTYFQNEAQLEKSRLLSDRFSAERPKGSFSTLEIQRTEQGDSAMYLCASSLDGGPGNTIYFGEGSWLTVV.

The V gene is TRBV10-3, the J gene TRBJ1-2; D uncertain. Germline lookup yields CDR1 ENHRY and CDR2 SYGVKD. CDR3 length: 13 amino acids. Trimming took 3 bases from V and 5 from J, leaving 10 bases between them. CDR3 residues: CAISEGSRYGYTF. CDR3 sequence (DNA): TGTGCCATCAGTGAAGGAAGCAGGTATGGCTACACCTTC.

This clone was seen more than once but under ten times. V and J are TRBV6-1 and TRBJ1-2; 7 bases match TRBD1. CDR1 is MNHNS, CDR2 SASEGT, per germline. This CDR3 has 13 residues. V dropped 11 bases and J dropped 4; count of bases not matched to a gene: 10. CDR3 DNA sequence: TGTGCCGCCGGAGGGGGCCCAACCTATGGCTACACCTTC. This translates into CAAGGGPTYGYTF.

This clone was observed a few times. The V gene is TRBV5-5, the J gene TRBJ1-6; 10 positions agree with TRBD1. The CDR3 totals 19 residues. From germline, CDR1 is SGHKS and CDR2 YYEKEE (reference sequence). V was pared by 4 bases and J by 1 base, with 11 bases of the junction left unmatched. CDR3 sequence reads: CASSPDRGGLRSYNSPLHF. Written as DNA, the CDR3 is TGTGCCAGCAGCCCGGACAGGGGGGGATTAAGGTCCTATAATTCACCCCTCCACTTT. The variable domain in full, with the rest retrieved from reference TRBV5-5 and TRBJ1-6, is DAGVTQSPTHLIKTRGQQVTLRCSPISGHKSVSWYQQVLGQGPQFIFQYYEKEERGRGNFPDRFSARQFPNYSSELNVNALLLGDSALYLCASSPDRGGLRSYNSPLHFGNGTRLTVT.

V is TRBV6-5 and J is TRBJ1-2, with TRBD1 identical over 9 bases. The V and J ends lost 5 bases and 8 bases, in that order; junction bases with no gene match: 6. The CDR3 sequence is 13 residues long. The germline V gene encodes CDR1 MNHEY and CDR2 SVGAGI. The CDR3 spells CASSLGQGNGYTF. The CDR3 region has the DNA TGTGCCAGCAGTCTTGGACAGGGGAACGGCTACACCTTC.

This chain connects TRBV20-1 to TRBJ1-2; D is possibly TRBD1 (6 bases). Germline values: CDR1 DFQATT, CDR2 SNEGSKA (reference sequence). This CDR3 comprises 11 residues. V lost 4 bases and J lost 8, with 11 bases in between. The CDR3 region is CSANYRDGYTF. CDR3 in DNA: TGCAGTGCTAATTACAGGGACGGCTACACCTTC.

This clone was found a few times. The chain uses TRBV6-5 and TRBJ1-1, with 10 bases identical to TRBD1. V gave up 10 bases and J gave up 5 bases; unmatched junction bases: 7. The CDR3 contains 13 residues. Germline-derived CDR1 and CDR2 are MNHEY and SVGAGI. CDR3 DNA sequence: TGTGCCATAAAAGGGACAGGGGAGACTGAAGCTTTCTTT. Amino acids: CAIKGTGETEAFF.

Only one count was recorded for this clone. The V call is TRBV7-3, the J call TRBJ1-6; tentatively, D is TRBD1 (5 bases). This CDR3 is 15 amino acids long. Germline loops: CDR1 SGHTA, CDR2 FQGTGA. Trimming cost V 1 base and J 9 bases, with 13 bases left between them. The CDR3 DNA reads as TGTGCCAGCAGCTTAAGCGGGGCCCTCGGTTCACCCCTCCACTTT. This gives the protein CASSLSGALGSPLHF.

The J gene is TRBJ2-1, the V gene TRBV18; possibly TRBD2 for D (5 bases). Germline values: CDR1 KGHSH, CDR2 LQKENI. V was cut by 3 bases and J by 12 bases, with 12 bases left in between. The CDR3 extends over 12 amino acids. The CDR3 loop reads CASSPLVEGQFF. The CDR3 DNA sequence: TGTGCCAGCTCACCCCTGGTAGAGGGGCAGTTCTTC.

The genes are TRBV7-9 and TRBJ2-7; tentative D call: TRBD2 (5 bases). Trimming took off 1 base at V and 3 bases at J, with 13 bases between the two ends. Looked up from germline, CDR1 is SEHNR and CDR2 is FQNEAQ (reference sequence). The CDR3 extends over 15 amino acids. The CDR3 is CASSLGPGNNYEQYF. The CDR3 region has the DNA TGTGCCAGCAGCTTAGGGCCCGGGAACAACTACGAGCAGTACTTC. Complete variable domain (other parts from reference TRBV7-9 and TRBJ2-7): DTGVSQNPRHKITKRGQNVTFRCDPISEHNRLYWYRQTLGQGPEFLTYFQNEAQLEKSRLLSDRFSAERPKGSFSTLEIQRTEQGDSAMYLCASSLGPGNNYEQYFGPGTRLTVT.

The chain couples TRBV24-1 to TRBJ2-1; 8 nucleotides agree with TRBD1. CDR1 and CDR2 (germline): KGHDR, SFDVKD. Trimming at V came to 4 bases and at J to 0 bases, leaving 7 bases not matched to a gene. The CDR3 has 17 amino acids. For the CDR3, the DNA is TGTGCCACCAGTGACCCTCGACAGGGGAGCTCCTACAATGAGCAGTTCTTC. This gives the protein CATSDPRQGSSYNEQFF.

The chain is built from TRBV30 and TRBJ1-1; D remains unclear. Germline V lookup: CDR1 GTSNPN, CDR2 SVGIG (reference sequence). The V and J ends lost 7 bases and 2 bases respectively, with 17 bases between them. The CDR3 is 14 residues long. The CDR3 region has the DNA TGTGCCTATACTCGCGTCGCCTATAACACTGAAGCTTTCTTT. This sequence encodes CAYTRVAYNTEAFF.

The V and J genes are TRBV9 and TRBJ2-1; 10 bases align to TRBD1. The CDR3 extends over 17 amino acids. Trimming took 4 bases from V and 6 from J; bases not matched to a gene: 13. Germline assignment: CDR1 SGDLS and CDR2 YYNGEE. DNA for the CDR3: TGTGCCAGCAGCCCTAGTCTTAGGGACAGGGGAGGCAATGAGCAGTTCTTC. This gives the protein CASSPSLRDRGGNEQFF.

This chain uses TRBV4-1 with TRBJ2-7; maybe TRBD1 (6 bases). This CDR3 has 14 residues. Germline V gene lookup returns CDR1 MGHRA and CDR2 YSYEKL. Trimming shortened V by 4 bases and J by 3 bases, and 13 bases separated the two germline ends. As DNA, the CDR3 is TGCGCCAGCAGCCTGCGAAAGGACAGCTACGAGCAGTACTTC. Protein: CASSLRKDSYEQYF.

The V call is TRBV5-1, the J call TRBJ1-5; D unresolved. Germline CDR1 reads SGHRS; CDR2 reads YFSETQ. V lost 5 bases to trimming and J lost 3 bases, with 9 bases between them. This CDR3 has 13 amino acids. CDR3 coding DNA: TGCGCCAGCAGGTGGAGGCCCAATCAGCCCCAGCATTTT. Translation gives CASRWRPNQPQHF.

V gene TRBV25-1 combines with J gene TRBJ2-7; tentatively, D is TRBD1 (7 bases). CDR1 MGHDK and CDR2 SYGVNS come from the germline V gene. Trimming cost V 11 bases and J 7 bases, with 21 bases left between them. The CDR3 has 13 residues. The CDR3 loop is CAARGEWGWEQYF. The CDR3 DNA sequence: TGTGCCGCCAGGGGGGAATGGGGATGGGAGCAGTACTTC.

This chain connects TRBV7-2 to TRBJ2-3; no definite D call. This CDR3 region has 16 residues. V was trimmed by 5 bases and J by 1 base, leaving 16 bases between them. Germline CDR1 and CDR2: SGHTA and FQGNSA. The CDR3 nucleotides are TGTGCCAGCAGCCAGTATTTAAGAATGGGCACAGATACGCAGTATTTT. This sequence encodes CASSQYLRMGTDTQYF.

The rearrangement uses TRBV5-6 and TRBJ2-3; 7 bases line up with TRBD1. The V gene's germline CDR1 is SGHDT and CDR2 YYEEEE. The CDR3 sequence is 15 residues long. With 1 base clipped from V and 2 bases from J, the junction kept 4 bases outside the gene matches. The CDR3 bases are TGTGCCAGCAGCTTGTCTAGGGGGCACACAGATACGCAGTATTTT. Amino acid sequence: CASSLSRGHTDTQYF.

The chain carries TRBV19 and TRBJ1-2, with D possibly being TRBD1 (6 bases). V shed 7 bases and J shed 1 base, with 16 bases lying between them. This CDR3 has 15 amino acids. CDR1 and CDR2 from the germline V gene are LNHDA and SQIVND (reference sequence). The DNA of the CDR3 is TGTGCCAGTACCGGGCCTGGGACAAGTAACTATGGCTACACCTTC. It yields the protein CASTGPGTSNYGYTF.

J is TRBJ2-3 and V is TRBV7-6, with 8 bases that match TRBD1. V lost 3 bases to trimming and J lost 6 bases; unmatched junction nucleotides: 8. The length of the CDR3 is 15 residues. CDR1 and CDR2 (germline): SGHVS, FNYEAQ. DNA of the CDR3: TGTGCCAGCAGCTTTCAGGGGACAGGCCTCGATACGCAGTATTTT. Protein: CASSFQGTGLDTQYF.

The rearrangement joins TRBV10-3 to TRBJ1-3; TRBD1 matches 8 bases. The V gene's germline CDR1 is ENHRY and CDR2 SYGVKD. The CDR3 covers 15 residues. The ends lost 5 bases at V and 5 bases at J; junction bases unmatched: 8. For the CDR3, the DNA is TGTGCCATCAGTTACGACAGGGGATTTAGAAACACCATATATTTT. This gives the protein CAISYDRGFRNTIYF.

This clone was seen ten or more times. This chain connects TRBV2 to TRBJ1-5; perhaps TRBD1 as D (6 bases). V was cut by 5 bases and J by 6 bases, with 17 bases left in between. The CDR3 loop spans 15 amino acids. Germline lookup yields CDR1 SNHLY and CDR2 FYNNEI. CDR3 protein: CASSKQGVGSQPQHF. CDR3 nucleotides: TGTGCCAGCAGTAAACAGGGTGTTGGGAGTCAGCCCCAGCATTTT.

This clone showed up just a few times. This chain links TRBV2 with TRBJ1-1, with a possible D match to TRBD1 (6 bases). In germline, CDR1 is SNHLY, CDR2 FYNNEI. This CDR3 contains 14 residues. The V end lost 8 bases, the J end lost 1 base, and 14 bases lay between the germline ends. This chain's CDR3 is CASRQRGGNTEAFF. The DNA for the CDR3 is TGTGCCAGCCGACAAAGAGGGGGGAACACTGAAGCTTTCTTT.